Shown below are 2 T cell receptor beta chains from a single sample sequenced in a study of blood T cell repertoires in COVID-19. Clones were sequenced by immunoSEQ multiplex PCR, and TCRdb holds only the in-frame ones, with some missing. The repertoire consists of approximately 90,000 clones, with more than 75% occurring once and the leading ten covering roughly 17%. Sample: peripheral blood. The receptors shown here come from a human donor in a cohort sampled during active COVID-19.

In its sample, this clone was seen once. The V gene is TRBV6-5, the J gene TRBJ1-1; TRBD1 aligns across 7 bases. CDR3 length equals 14 residues. Per germline, CDR1 MNHEY and CDR2 SVGAGI. V was pared by 2 bases and J by 4 bases, with 4 bases of the junction left unmatched. In nucleotides, the CDR3 is TGTGCCAGCAGTTACGACAGGGCTGGCACTGAAGCTTTCTTT. Translating gives CASSYDRAGTEAFF.

V usage is TRBV4-1 and J usage is TRBJ2-7; TRBD1 matches 11 bases. This CDR3 has 14 residues. V lost 6 bases and J lost 2; bases outside the gene matches: 3. Per the germline V gene, CDR1 is MGHRA and CDR2 is YSYEKL. In nucleotides, the CDR3 is TGCGCCAGCAGGCCGGGACAGGGGGCCTACGAGCAGTACTTC. It yields the protein CASRPGQGAYEQYF.